This T cell receptor beta chain appears in the sequencing data of a study of blood T cell repertoires in COVID-19. Cohorts were determined from participant-reported clinical history. This clone was observed a handful of times. Using immunoSEQ multiplex PCR, the repertoire was profiled, and TCRdb retains in-frame clones only, with some absent. In the table there are 250,000 to 350,000 clones, around 89% of which are singletons. This CDR3 has 15 amino acids. The germline CDR1 and CDR2 sequences are KGHSH and LQKENI. Trimming removed 1 base at V and 3 bases at J, with 11 bases between. The sample taken for sequencing was PBMCs or T cells enriched from blood (not recorded which). The chain joins TRBV18 to TRBJ2-3, with D unclear. The TCR comes from an older woman in a cohort exposed to, infected with or recovered from COVID-19 (not recorded which). The CDR3, as DNA: TGTGCCAGCTCACCACGCGCTAGTCCGACAGATACGCAGTATTTT. This sequence encodes CASSPRASPTDTQYF.